This T cell receptor (beta chain) was profiled in a study of OX40 agonist ivuxolimab in advanced cancers. Overall study: Patient treatment consisted of intravenous ivuxolimab administration every 2 weeks at 0.01 to 10 mg/kg. Prior anti-PD-1, anti-PD-L1 or anti-CTLA-4 therapy was allowed; 40% had some.

Some clones are missing from TCRdb's copy, which holds only in-frame ones; the method was immunoSEQ multiplex PCR. This sample carries around 18,000 clones, about 90% of them seen once, and the ten largest clones take roughly a third. The germline gives CDR1 MNHEY, CDR2 SMNVEV (reference sequence). CDR3 length: 12 residues. V was pared by 2 bases and J by 6 bases, with 5 bases between. The receptor was isolated from an adult with an advanced solid tumor such as melanoma, head and neck, liver or kidney cancer. Sequenced here: CD4+ or CD8+ T cells sorted from blood, sampled in a trial of the OX40 agonist ivuxolimab. The J gene is TRBJ2-1, the V gene TRBV27; D gene uncertain. The CDR3 DNA is TGTGCCAGCAGTTTAGCGAGCAATGAGCAGTTCTTC. Protein product: CASSLASNEQFF.